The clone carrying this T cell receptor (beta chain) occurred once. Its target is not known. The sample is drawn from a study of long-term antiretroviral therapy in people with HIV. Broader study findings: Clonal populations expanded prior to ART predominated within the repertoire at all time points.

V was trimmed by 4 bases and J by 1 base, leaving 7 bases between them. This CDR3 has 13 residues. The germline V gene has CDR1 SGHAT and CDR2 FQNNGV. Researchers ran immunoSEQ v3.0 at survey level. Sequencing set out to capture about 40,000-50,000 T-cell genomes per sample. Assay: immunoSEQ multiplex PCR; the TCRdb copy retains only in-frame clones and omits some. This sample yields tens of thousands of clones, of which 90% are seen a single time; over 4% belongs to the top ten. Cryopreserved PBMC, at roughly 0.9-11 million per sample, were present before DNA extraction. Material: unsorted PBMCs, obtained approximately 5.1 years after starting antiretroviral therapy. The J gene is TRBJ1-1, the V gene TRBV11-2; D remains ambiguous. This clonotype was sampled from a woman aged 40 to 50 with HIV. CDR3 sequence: CASSSTRNTEAFF. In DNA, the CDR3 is TGTGCCAGCAGCTCCACGCGGAACACTGAAGCTTTCTTT.